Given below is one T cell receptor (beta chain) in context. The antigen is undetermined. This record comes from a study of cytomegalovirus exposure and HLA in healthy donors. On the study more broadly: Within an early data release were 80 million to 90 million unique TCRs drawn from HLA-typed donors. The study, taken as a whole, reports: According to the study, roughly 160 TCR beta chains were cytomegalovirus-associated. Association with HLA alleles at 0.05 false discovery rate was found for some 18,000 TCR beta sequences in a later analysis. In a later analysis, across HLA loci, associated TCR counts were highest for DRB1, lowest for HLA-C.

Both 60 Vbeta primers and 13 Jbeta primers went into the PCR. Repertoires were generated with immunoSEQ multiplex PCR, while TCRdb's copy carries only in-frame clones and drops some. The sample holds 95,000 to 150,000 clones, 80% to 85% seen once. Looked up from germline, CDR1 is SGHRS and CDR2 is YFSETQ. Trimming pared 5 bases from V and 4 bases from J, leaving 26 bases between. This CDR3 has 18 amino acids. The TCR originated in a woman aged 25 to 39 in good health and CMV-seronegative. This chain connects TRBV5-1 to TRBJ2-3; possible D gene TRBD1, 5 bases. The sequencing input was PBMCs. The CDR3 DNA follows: TGCGCCAGCAGACTCCCATCCATAAGGCAGGGCGGCGCAGATACGCAGTATTTT. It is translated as CASRLPSIRQGGADTQYF.